A single sample gave rise to the 17 T cell receptor beta chains below, sequenced in a study of CD8 T cells in Susac syndrome. Reverse transcription of about 0.5 to 1 ug RNA used random hexamers. In TCRdb, the immunoSEQ multiplex PCR reads were re-called with MiXCR into one record per CDR3 protein. The data contain under 300,000 distinct CDR3 sequences, 90% to 96% of them seen just once; the ten biggest clones take up 0.1%. Input material: CD4+ T cells from PBMCs. These receptors all stem from a human donor with Susac syndrome.

This clonotype showed up just once. This sequence joins TRBV29-1 and TRBJ2-1, with 12 bases lining up with TRBD2. V shed 3 bases, J shed 9 bases, and the junction held 12 bases outside the gene matches. CDR1 and CDR2 (germline): SQVTM, ANQGSEA. This CDR3 is 16 amino acids long. The DNA of the CDR3 is TGCAGCGTTGAGACGCCGGGACTAGCGGGTGGGGGTGAGCAGTTCTTC. Amino acids: CSVETPGLAGGGEQFF.

The genes are TRBV2 and TRBJ1-1, with D maybe TRBD1 (5 bases). The CDR3 length is 11 residues. In germline, CDR1 is SNHLY, CDR2 FYNNEI. The V end lost 9 bases, the J end lost 3 bases, and 8 bases lay between the germline ends. The CDR3 here is CARSRDTEAFF. The CDR3 bases are TGTGCCAGGAGCAGGGACACTGAAGCTTTCTTT.

This chain joins TRBV28 and TRBJ2-5, with 11 bases lining up with TRBD1. Germline lookup yields CDR1 MDHEN and CDR2 SYDVKM. The CDR3 spans 16 residues. The ends lost 6 bases at V and 1 base at J; junction bases unmatched: 7. CDR3 amino acids: CASSPRGTGGQETQYF. The CDR3 nucleotides are TGTGCCAGCAGCCCCCGAGGGACAGGGGGCCAAGAGACCCAGTACTTC.

The chain couples TRBV9 to TRBJ2-2, with D uncertain. The CDR3 is made up of 13 amino acids. Trimming removed 3 bases at V and 4 bases at J, with 7 bases between. CDR1 and CDR2 (germline): SGDLS, YYNGEE. CDR3 amino acids: CASSDSFTGELFF. The CDR3, as DNA: TGTGCCAGCAGCGACTCTTTCACCGGGGAGCTGTTTTTT.

The chain employs TRBV30 and TRBJ2-1; D gene ambiguous. CDR3 length: 11 amino acids. The V end was cut by 1 base, the J end by 4 bases, with 2 bases between. The germline gives CDR1 GTSNPN, CDR2 SVGIG (reference sequence). This CDR3 is CAWSDYNEQFF. DNA of the CDR3: TGTGCCTGGAGTGATTACAATGAGCAGTTCTTC.

The gene calls are TRBV20-1 and TRBJ2-7, with a possible D match to TRBD1 (5 bases). In germline, CDR1 is DFQATT, CDR2 SNEGSKA (reference sequence). V lost 5 bases and J lost 0, with 14 bases in between. This CDR3 spans 14 amino acids. CDR3 amino acids: CSAQGVRSSYEQYF. Written as DNA, the CDR3 is TGCAGTGCTCAAGGGGTACGAAGCTCCTACGAGCAGTACTTC.

The chain carries TRBV20-1 and TRBJ1-2; D is possibly TRBD1 (5 bases). Germline V gives CDR1 DFQATT, CDR2 SNEGSKA (reference sequence). The CDR3 loop spans 16 amino acids. V dropped 0 bases and J dropped 8 bases, with 22 bases sitting between them. CDR3 loop: CSAREGGGGDGWGYTF. The CDR3 bases are TGCAGTGCTAGAGAGGGGGGTGGGGGTGACGGCTGGGGCTACACCTTC.

J is TRBJ1-1 and V is TRBV28; D gene unclear. Germline V lookup: CDR1 MDHEN, CDR2 SYDVKM. V lost 3 bases, J lost 6 bases, and 8 bases lay in between. This CDR3 contains 12 residues. As DNA, the CDR3 is TGTGCCAGCAGTTTTTCCCCAGCTGAAGCTTTCTTT. Residues: CASSFSPAEAFF.

The chain combines TRBV18 with TRBJ2-7, with D tentatively TRBD1 (6 bases). V was shortened by 0 bases and J by 0 bases, with 12 bases between the two germline ends. This CDR3 has 16 amino acids. CDR1 is KGHSH, CDR2 LQKENI, per germline. DNA of the CDR3: TGTGCCAGCTCACCACCACAGGGACAAGGCTCCTACGAGCAGTACTTC. It encodes CASSPPQGQGSYEQYF.

This chain links TRBV3-1 with TRBJ2-2; D remains unclear. Between the trimmed V and J ends, which lost 0 bases and 11 bases, there was a span of 10 bases. The CDR3 extends over 13 amino acids. The germline CDR1 and CDR2 sequences are LGHDT and YNNKEL (reference sequence). CDR3 sequence reads: CASSQDRRRELFF. The DNA of the CDR3 is TGTGCCAGCAGCCAAGATCGACGGAGAGAGCTGTTTTTT.

The chain employs TRBV6-5 and TRBJ2-3; D gene uncertain. V lost 5 bases and J lost 2, with 11 bases in between. Germline assignment: CDR1 MNHEY and CDR2 SVGAGI. The CDR3 extends over 14 amino acids. The CDR3: CASSLTSLTDTQYF. CDR3 DNA sequence: TGTGCCAGCAGTCTAACGTCCCTCACAGATACGCAGTATTTT.

This clonotype was detected once. This chain links TRBV27 with TRBJ2-7; perhaps D is TRBD1 or TRBD2 (10 bases each). Germline V gene data show CDR1 as MNHEY and CDR2 as SMNVEV (reference sequence). Trimming cost V 5 bases and J 5 bases, with 22 bases left between them. The CDR3 has 16 residues. CDR3 nucleotide sequence: TGTGCCAGCAGTCGACAGGGGGCTAGCGGGAGTCACGAGCAGTACTTC. Its translation: CASSRQGASGSHEQYF.

V and J are TRBV29-1 and TRBJ1-1, with D perhaps matching TRBD1 (5 bases). The CDR3 loop spans 15 amino acids. V dropped 2 bases and J dropped 3 bases, with 16 bases sitting between them. Germline assignment: CDR1 SQVTM and CDR2 ANQGSEA. CDR3 nucleotide sequence: TGCAGCGTTGAAAGTAAAGTTGCGGGGGACACTGAAGCTTTCTTT. Translation: CSVESKVAGDTEAFF. Complete variable domain (other parts from reference TRBV29-1 and TRBJ1-1): SAVISQKPSRDICQRGTSLTIQCQVDSQVTMMFWYRQQPGQSLTLIATANQGSEATYESGFVIDKFPISRPNLTFSTLTVSNMSPEDSSIYLCSVESKVAGDTEAFFGQGTRLTVV.

The chain couples TRBV29-1 to TRBJ2-4; D is perhaps TRBD1 or TRBD2 (6 bases each). Germline V gives CDR1 SQVTM, CDR2 ANQGSEA. This CDR3 region has 17 residues. V was cut by 6 bases and J by 1 base, with 22 bases left in between. The CDR3 is CSVPSGAGSTAKNIQYF. The CDR3 DNA follows: TGCAGCGTCCCGTCAGGGGCGGGATCGACCGCCAAAAACATTCAGTACTTC.

The V call is TRBV11-2, the J call TRBJ2-5; 10 nucleotides match TRBD2. V trimming: 5 bases; J trimming: 5 bases; junction bases outside the gene matches: 8. Germline values: CDR1 SGHAT, CDR2 FQNNGV. The CDR3 loop spans 15 amino acids. The CDR3 region is CASSLGLATSETQYF. The CDR3 bases are TGTGCCAGCAGCCTGGGACTAGCGACCTCGGAGACCCAGTACTTC.

The rearrangement links TRBV21-1 to TRBJ2-1; the table names TRBD2, a call not compared with the DNA. TRBV21-1 corresponds to a pseudogene. This CDR3 has 15 residues. The CDR3 DNA sequence: TGTGCCAGCAGTGTCTCAGCGGGAGGGCCCCATGAGCAGTTCTTC. Translating it yields CASSVSAGGPHEQFF.

The chain links TRBV20-1 to TRBJ1-5; the D gene is possibly TRBD1 (6 bases). Germline V gene sequence: CDR1 DFQATT, CDR2 SNEGSKA (reference sequence). V was trimmed by 5 bases and J by 3 bases, leaving 14 bases between them. The CDR3 extends over 14 amino acids. Here the CDR3 reads CSAGRGGTNQPQHF. CDR3 DNA: TGCAGTGCTGGGAGGGGGGGAACCAATCAGCCCCAGCATTTT.